The 26 T cell receptor beta chains presented below share a single source sample, sequenced in a study of blood T cell repertoires in COVID-19. Only in-frame clones appear in the TCRdb table, and some are missing; sequencing was by immunoSEQ multiplex PCR. Altogether fewer than 350,000 clones are present, roughly 90% being singletons, with the ten largest covering over 4%. The sample consisted of PBMCs or T cells enriched from blood (not recorded which). Source of these receptors: a man in his fifties or sixties who had recovered from COVID-19.

This chain joins TRBV19 and TRBJ1-1; TRBD1 agrees at 10 bases. J was trimmed by 6 bases and V by 4 bases; bases with no gene match: 11. The CDR3 totals 16 residues. Germline CDR1 LNHDA, CDR2 SQIVND (reference sequence). The chain's CDR3 is CASSTELTGTGAEAFF. The CDR3 bases are TGTGCCAGTAGTACAGAGCTCACCGGGACAGGGGCTGAAGCTTTCTTT.

V and J are TRBV24-1 and TRBJ2-1; perhaps TRBD1 as D (5 bases). The CDR3 has 17 amino acids. V was cut by 3 bases and J by 4 bases, with 18 bases left in between. Germline CDR1 KGHDR, CDR2 SFDVKD. CDR3 in amino acids: CATSDTRTPRDYNEQFF. The CDR3 DNA follows: TGTGCCACCAGTGATACCCGGACACCCCGAGATTACAATGAGCAGTTCTTC.

This clone occurred once. This chain connects TRBV30 to TRBJ2-7, with D hard to call. V lost 2 bases and J lost 4, with 6 bases in between. This CDR3 region has 11 residues. CDR1 and CDR2 from the germline V gene are GTSNPN and SVGIG (reference sequence). CDR3 bases: TGTGCCTGGAGTCCACTTTACGAGCAGTACTTC. It translates to CAWSPLYEQYF.

CDR3 protein: CAWRGTGTGINSPLHF. CDR3 coding DNA: TGTGCCTGGAGGGGAACCGGGACAGGAATCAATTCACCCCTCCACTTT. The chain has TRBV30 and TRBJ1-6, with 8 bases matching TRBD1. The CDR3 is made up of 16 amino acids. Germline CDR1 reads GTSNPN; CDR2 reads SVGIG (reference sequence). After removal of 3 bases from V and 7 bases from J, the junction contained 11 bases not matched to a gene. The variable domain in full, completed from reference TRBV30 and TRBJ1-6, reads SQTIHQWPATLVQPVGSPLSLECTVEGTSNPNLYWYRQAAGRGLQLLFYSVGIGQISSEVPQNLSASRPQDRQFILSSKKLLLSDSGFYLCAWRGTGTGINSPLHFGNGTRLTVT.

The chain joins TRBV6-2 or TRBV6-3 to TRBJ1-2, with 7 bases aligning to TRBD1. V trimming: 6 bases; J trimming: 5 bases; junction bases outside the gene matches: 27. CDR3 length: 20 amino acids. CDR1 is MNHEY, CDR2 SVGEGT, per germline. The CDR3 loop is CASSKPEAGQRLDPGYGYTF. CDR3 bases: TGTGCCAGCAGCAAGCCCGAGGCGGGACAGCGTTTGGACCCGGGGTATGGCTACACCTTC.

The rearrangement links TRBV19 to TRBJ2-7; 12 bases are shared with TRBD1. The CDR3 has 17 residues. Germline-derived CDR1 and CDR2 are LNHDA and SQIVND (reference sequence). V dropped 5 bases and J dropped 6; count of bases not matched to a gene: 14. For the CDR3, the DNA is TGTGCCAGTAGTCCTCGACCTCTAGGGACAGGGGGCGGCGAGCAGTACTTC. Its protein is CASSPRPLGTGGGEQYF. The whole variable domain, filled in from reference TRBV19 and TRBJ2-7, reads DGGITQSPKYLFRKEGQNVTLSCEQNLNHDAMYWYRQDPGQGLRLIYYSQIVNDFQKGDIAEGYSVSREKKESFPLTVTSAQKNPTAFYLCASSPRPLGTGGGEQYFGPGTRLTVT.

This clone was seen once. The CDR3 spells CASSEQGYDGYTF. CDR3 coding DNA: TGTGCCAGCAGTGAACAGGGTTACGATGGCTACACCTTC. The chain joins TRBV6-1 to TRBJ1-2; a possible D gene is TRBD1 (5 bases). With 2 bases removed from V and 6 bases from J, the gap between germline ends came to 10 bases. The CDR3 extends over 13 amino acids. CDR1 and CDR2 (germline): MNHNS, SASEGT.

This sequence joins TRBV18 and TRBJ2-6, with D hard to call. Germline V gene data show CDR1 as KGHSH and CDR2 as LQKENI. This CDR3 is 15 amino acids long. V lost 3 bases to trimming and J lost 1 base, with 7 bases between them. The CDR3 is CASSPSPSGANVLTF. In nucleotides, the CDR3 is TGTGCCAGCTCACCCTCTCCTTCTGGGGCCAACGTCCTGACTTTC.

This clone has just a few counts. The chain carries TRBV18 and TRBJ1-6; no clear D gene. This CDR3 region has 13 residues. Between the trimmed V and J ends, which lost 2 bases and 10 bases, there was a span of 9 bases. The germline V gene encodes CDR1 KGHSH and CDR2 LQKENI. The CDR3 sequence: CASSPEGYSPLHF. CDR3 sequence (DNA): TGTGCCAGCTCACCAGAGGGATACTCACCCCTCCACTTT.

This sequence joins TRBV6-5 and TRBJ1-3; TRBD1 matches 9 bases. Germline trimming cut 2 bases from V and 2 bases from J; bases unmatched to any gene: 1. This CDR3 spans 15 amino acids. CDR1 MNHEY and CDR2 SVGAGI come from the germline V gene. CDR3 sequence (DNA): TGTGCCAGCAGTTACGGGACAGGGCCTGGAAACACCATATATTTT. Its protein product is CASSYGTGPGNTIYF.

The sample holds one count of this clone. The V and J genes are TRBV5-1 and TRBJ1-1; 7 positions agree with TRBD1. Losses at the gene ends were 4 bases for V and 1 base for J; bases not matched to a gene: 7. Germline V gene lookup returns CDR1 SGHRS and CDR2 YFSETQ. This CDR3 is built from 15 residues. The CDR3 is CASSTRTGQNTEAFF. In DNA form, the CDR3 reads TGCGCCAGCAGCACCAGGACAGGACAGAACACTGAAGCTTTCTTT. Complete variable domain (other parts from reference TRBV5-1 and TRBJ1-1): KAGVTQTPRYLIKTRGQQVTLSCSPISGHRSVSWYQQTPGQGLQFLFEYFSETQRNKGNFPGRFSGRQFSNSRSEMNVSTLELGDSALYLCASSTRTGQNTEAFFGQGTRLTVV.

This chain uses TRBV6-5 with TRBJ2-7, with 7 bases identical to TRBD1. Trimming at V came to 7 bases and at J to 2 bases, leaving 5 bases not matched to a gene. The CDR3 sequence is 13 residues long. Germline V gene sequence: CDR1 MNHEY, CDR2 SVGAGI. The DNA of the CDR3 is TGTGCCAGCACCCACAGGGGCACCTACGAGCAGTACTTC. It yields the protein CASTHRGTYEQYF.

This clone was observed once. The gene calls are TRBV2 and TRBJ2-1; D unclear. With 8 bases removed from V and 0 bases from J, the gap between germline ends came to 11 bases. CDR1 is SNHLY, CDR2 FYNNEI, per germline. The CDR3 has 14 residues. The CDR3: CASRVVLSYNEQFF. For the CDR3, the DNA is TGTGCCAGCCGAGTCGTACTCTCCTACAATGAGCAGTTCTTC.

The rearrangement joins TRBV11-2 to TRBJ2-7; 13 bases fit TRBD2. The CDR3 is 15 residues long. J gave up 3 bases and V 4 bases, and 3 bases lay outside the gene matches. In germline, CDR1 is SGHAT, CDR2 FQNNGV. The CDR3 nucleotides read TGTGCCAGCAGCTCGGGGACTAGCGGGATCTACGAGCAGTACTTC. Translation gives CASSSGTSGIYEQYF.

This rearrangement joins TRBV19 to TRBJ2-1; possible D gene TRBD1, 5 bases. Germline CDR1 and CDR2: LNHDA and SQIVND (reference sequence). V lost 1 base, J lost 2 bases, and 12 bases lay in between. The CDR3 is 16 residues long. This chain's CDR3 is CASSIGLGRPYNEQFF. The CDR3 bases are TGTGCCAGTAGTATAGGTCTGGGGCGCCCCTACAATGAGCAGTTCTTC.

Here the CDR3 reads CASSVGGAGVNFEQYF. For the CDR3, the DNA is TGTGCCAGCAGCGTAGGTGGGGCAGGGGTTAACTTCGAGCAGTACTTC. The rearrangement links TRBV9 to TRBJ2-7, with D possibly matching TRBD1 (6 bases). Germline V lookup: CDR1 SGDLS, CDR2 YYNGEE. The CDR3 contains 16 residues. The V gene lost 0 bases and the J gene lost 6 bases, with 19 bases spanning the gap.

This clone occurred a few times. This chain connects TRBV2 to TRBJ2-7; 7 bases line up with TRBD1. The germline gives CDR1 SNHLY, CDR2 FYNNEI. The length of the CDR3 is 16 residues. V lost 4 bases and J lost 12; bases outside the gene matches: 21. CDR3 bases: TGTGCCAGCAGTGCGACAGGGAACGTTATGTGGACCCAAAGGTACTTC. This encodes CASSATGNVMWTQRYF.

V and J are TRBV28 and TRBJ1-5; the match to TRBD1 covers 7 bases. The CDR3 sequence is 15 residues long. Unmatched junction bases numbered 8, after V lost 6 bases and J lost 3 bases. CDR1 MDHEN and CDR2 SYDVKM come from the germline V gene. DNA for the CDR3: TGTGCCAGCAGAATAGGGCAGGGGGTCAATCAGCCCCAGCATTTT. This sequence encodes CASRIGQGVNQPQHF.

This chain joins TRBV28 and TRBJ1-1; no reliable D call. This CDR3 contains 14 residues. Trimming removed 6 bases from V and 1 base from J, with 12 bases in between. In germline, CDR1 is MDHEN, CDR2 SYDVKM. CDR3 in amino acids: CASRSRRGNTEAFF. DNA for the CDR3: TGTGCCAGCAGATCCAGACGGGGGAACACTGAAGCTTTCTTT.

This clone was found a few times. This chain links TRBV5-1 with TRBJ2-1; 13 bases are a match to TRBD2. CDR1 is SGHRS, CDR2 YFSETQ, per germline. The CDR3 runs 15 residues. The trim removed 0 bases at V and 6 bases at J, leaving 0 bases unmatched. The CDR3 bases are TGCGCCAGCAGCTTGGGGACTAGCGGGAGCAATGAGCAGTTCTTC. Protein sequence: CASSLGTSGSNEQFF.

The rearrangement uses TRBV14 and TRBJ1-1; TRBD1 agrees at 9 bases. The J segment lost 4 bases and the V segment lost 4 bases, leaving 19 bases of the junction unmatched. There are 19 residues in the CDR3. From germline, CDR1 is SGHDN and CDR2 FVKESK. For the CDR3, the DNA is TGTGCCAGCAGCCGAAATACCGACAGGGGGTTAGTCGGGCGCACTGAAGCTTTCTTT. Protein: CASSRNTDRGLVGRTEAFF.

The V call is TRBV5-1, the J call TRBJ1-2, with 9 positions matching TRBD1. The CDR3 has 14 amino acids. Germline trimming cut 3 bases from V and 7 bases from J; bases unmatched to any gene: 7. Germline-derived CDR1 and CDR2 are SGHRS and YFSETQ. CDR3 sequence: CASSSTTGGGGYTF. CDR3 DNA: TGCGCCAGCAGCTCTACCACAGGGGGCGGTGGCTACACCTTC.

The chain uses TRBV11-2 and TRBJ2-7, with 9 bases aligning to TRBD2. V was pared by 3 bases and J by 1 base, with 4 bases of the junction left unmatched. CDR1 and CDR2 (germline): SGHAT, FQNNGV. The CDR3 contains 15 residues. The DNA for the CDR3 is TGTGCCAGCAGCTTTACTAGCGGGCATTCCTACGAGCAGTACTTC. Translation: CASSFTSGHSYEQYF.

The V gene is TRBV29-1, the J gene TRBJ2-3; TRBD2 matches at 10 bases. CDR3 length: 15 residues. The junction had 10 bases not matched to a gene; V was cut back by 4 bases and J by 6 bases. Germline V gives CDR1 SQVTM, CDR2 ANQGSEA. CDR3: CSVGASGSGRDTQYF. The CDR3 DNA follows: TGCAGCGTTGGGGCTAGCGGGAGCGGTAGGGATACGCAGTATTTT.

The rearrangement uses TRBV19 and TRBJ1-5, with D perhaps TRBD1 (6 bases). V was pared by 5 bases and J by 0 bases, with 11 bases between. Germline CDR1 reads LNHDA; CDR2 reads SQIVND (reference sequence). The CDR3 totals 15 residues. In nucleotides, the CDR3 is TGTGCCAGTAGTGTAATGGACAGTAGCAATCAGCCCCAGCATTTT. Its translation: CASSVMDSSNQPQHF.

Concerning this clone: Other DNA sequences in the sample encode the same CDR3. V is TRBV5-1 and J is TRBJ1-1, with TRBD1 identical over 8 bases. The CDR3 consists of 15 residues. Trimming removed 0 bases from V and 1 base from J; junction bases left unmatched: 2. Looked up from germline, CDR1 is SGHRS and CDR2 is YFSETQ. CDR3 residues: CASSLGTGGNTEAFF. Here the CDR3 DNA reads TGCGCCAGCAGCTTGGGTACAGGGGGGAACACTGAAGCTTTCTTT. The full variable domain, completed using reference TRBV5-1 and TRBJ1-1, is KAGVTQTPRYLIKTRGQQVTLSCSPISGHRSVSWYQQTPGQGLQFLFEYFSETQRNKGNFPGRFSGRQFSNSRSEMNVSTLELGDSALYLCASSLGTGGNTEAFFGQGTRLTVV.